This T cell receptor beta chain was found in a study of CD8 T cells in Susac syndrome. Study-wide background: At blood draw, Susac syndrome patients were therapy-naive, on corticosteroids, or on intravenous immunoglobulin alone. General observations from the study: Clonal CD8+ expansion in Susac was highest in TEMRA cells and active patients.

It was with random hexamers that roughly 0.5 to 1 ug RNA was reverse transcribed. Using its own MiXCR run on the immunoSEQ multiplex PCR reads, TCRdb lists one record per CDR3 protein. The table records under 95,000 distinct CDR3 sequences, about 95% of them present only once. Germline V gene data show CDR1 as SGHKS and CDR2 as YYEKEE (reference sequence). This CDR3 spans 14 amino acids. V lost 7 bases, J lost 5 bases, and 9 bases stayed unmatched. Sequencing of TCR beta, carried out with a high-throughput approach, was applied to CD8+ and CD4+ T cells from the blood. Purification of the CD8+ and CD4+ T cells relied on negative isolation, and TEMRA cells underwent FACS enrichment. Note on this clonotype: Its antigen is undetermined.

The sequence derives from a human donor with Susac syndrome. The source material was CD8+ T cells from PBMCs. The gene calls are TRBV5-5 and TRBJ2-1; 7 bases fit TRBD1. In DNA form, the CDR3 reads TGTGCCAGCTACAGGGGTCTCGGCGACAATGAGCAGTTCTTC. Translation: CASYRGLGDNEQFF.